Sequencing of this T cell receptor beta chain was carried out in a study of cytomegalovirus exposure and HLA in healthy donors. The CDR3 is 16 residues long. Trimming left V 0 bases short and J 2 bases short, with 11 bases between. Per germline, CDR1 SNHLY and CDR2 FYNNEI. The primer mix had 60 Vbeta and 13 Jbeta primers. The repertoire was sequenced with immunoSEQ multiplex PCR; TCRdb's copy has only in-frame clones and lacks some. The sample holds fewer than 200,000 clones, around 82% seen once. This chain uses TRBV2 with TRBJ1-5; D is perhaps TRBD1 (5 bases). The sample taken for sequencing was PBMCs. The origin of this receptor is a male donor in good health and CMV-seronegative. For the CDR3, the DNA is TGTGCCAGCAGTGAAGCGCTTCCCAGGGGCAATCAGCCCCAGCATTTT. It encodes CASSEALPRGNQPQHF.